This is a list of T cell receptor beta chains from one sample in a study of T-cell reconstitution after alpha-beta-depleted transplantation in children. MiXCR, applied by TCRdb to the PCR reads, yields one record per CDR3 protein. The sample carries 90,000 to 100,000 distinct CDR3 sequences, 23% recorded once. The sequencing here drew on PBMCs, taken before TCRalphabeta/CD19-depleted stem cell transplant. The source of these receptors is a boy between 2 and 10 years old with acute lymphoblastic leukemia, due to receive a stem cell transplant. CDR3s include the opening cysteine and the closing phenylalanine or tryptophan. A D gene is named only where the DNA matches it firmly. Expanded clones are given a class, and other clones once, few, many or no size at all.

18	TRBD2	TRBV11-2	TRBJ2-5	few	TGTGCCAGCAGCGGTGTAGTAGGACTAGCGGACGAACAAGAGACCCAGTACTTC	CASSGVVGLADEQETQYF
14	NA	TRBV7-2	TRBJ1-6	few	TGTGCCAGCAGCTCCTCGGACAGCCATTCACCCCTCCACTTT	CASSSSDSHSPLHF
15	TRBD2	TRBV5-8	TRBJ2-4	NA	TGTGCCAGCAGCCGTTCAGAGACTAGCTTTAGCATTCAGTACTTC	CASSRSETSFSIQYF
15	NA	TRBV18	TRBJ1-1	NA	TGTGCCAGCTCACTATCCGGGACACGGGACACTGAAGCTTTCTTT	CASSLSGTRDTEAFF
16	NA	TRBV7-2	TRBJ2-2	few	TGTGCCAGCAGCCAGCATAGGTCGGGCTTCACCGGGGAGCTGTTTTTT	CASSQHRSGFTGELFF
17	TRBD1	TRBV5-1	TRBJ2-2	few	TGCGCCAGCAGCTGGAATCTCGGGACAGGGGTCACCGGGGAGCTGTTTTTT	CASSWNLGTGVTGELFF
14	NA	TRBV12-3/TRBV12-4	TRBJ2-5	many	TGTGCCAGCAGTTCCGATTTCTCTAGTGAGACCCAGTACTTC	CASSSDFSSETQYF
14	TRBD2	TRBV14	TRBJ2-2	once	TGTGCCAGCACCGAAAGCGGGAGGTACGGGGAGCTGTTTTTT	CASTESGRYGELFF
17	TRBD1	TRBV5-5	TRBJ2-2	NA	TGTGCCAGCAGCTCCGGGACAGTGAACGCGAACACCGGGGAGCTGTTTTTT	CASSSGTVNANTGELFF
19	NA	TRBV12-3/TRBV12-4	TRBJ2-5	few	TGTGCCAGCAGTACAACAACCCTCGCCGAACCCAATCTTCAAGAGACCCAGTACTTC	CASSTTTLAEPNLQETQYF
14	NA	TRBV11-1	TRBJ2-1	few	TGTGCCAGCAGCCATTATCGGCCCGGGGCTGAGCAGTTCTTC	CASSHYRPGAEQFF
15	NA	TRBV28	TRBJ2-2	few	TGTGCCAGCAGTTTTGGCGGAGGGAACACCGGGGAGCTGTTTTTT	CASSFGGGNTGELFF
12	NA	TRBV12-3/TRBV12-4	TRBJ2-1	once	TGTGCCAGCAGCCGAGGCCCAGGGGAGCAGTTCTTC	CASSRGPGEQFF
15	NA	TRBV5-1	TRBJ2-1	few	TGCGCCAGCAGCTTGGTTGGCCCACCTCGGGATGAGCAGTTCTTC	CASSLVGPPRDEQFF
12	NA	TRBV20-1	TRBJ1-1	few	TGCAGTGCTAGAGGGGGCTCTACTGAAGCTTTCTTT	CSARGGSTEAFF
17	NA	TRBV27	TRBJ1-1	NA	TGTGCCAGCAGTTCGGCCGCTTCGGACAGAAGGAACACTGAAGCTTTCTTT	CASSSAASDRRNTEAFF
19	TRBD2	TRBV28	TRBJ2-1	NA	TGTGCCAGCTGTTTAAGGGTTCGGCTAGCGGAGGGGACGGGGAATGAGCAGTTCTTC	CASCLRVRLAEGTGNEQFF
15	NA	TRBV20-1	TRBJ2-7	few	TGCAGTGCTAGACCGACCGGGACAAGGAATTACGAGCAGTACTTC	CSARPTGTRNYEQYF
14	NA	TRBV29-1	TRBJ2-1	NA	TGCAGCGTTGACATCTTGTCAGGGTACAATGAGCAGTTCTTC	CSVDILSGYNEQFF
16	NA	TRBV14	TRBJ2-5	NA	TGTGCCAGCAGCCAACTTAATTCGGGGCTCCAAGAGACCCAGTACTTC	CASSQLNSGLQETQYF
12	NA	TRBV20-1	TRBJ2-5	NA	TGCAGTGCTAATGATGCCGGTGAGACCCAGTACTTC	CSANDAGETQYF
12	NA	TRBV2	TRBJ2-5	few	TGTGCCAGCAGGGCGGGCCTCGGGACCCAGTACTTC	CASRAGLGTQYF
12	NA	TRBV9	TRBJ2-1	NA	TGTGCCAGCAGCAGGGGGTGGGATGAGCAGTTCTTC	CASSRGWDEQFF
14	NA	TRBV29-1	TRBJ1-3	NA	TGCAGCGTTCCCGACCGGAGCTCTGGAAACACCATATATTTT	CSVPDRSSGNTIYF
19	NA	TRBV3-1	TRBJ2-7	few	TGTGCCAGCAGCCAAGGTCTCCCTTATGGTCACCACGCGTCGTGGGAGAAGTACTTC	CASSQGLPYGHHASWEKYF
14	NA	TRBV28	TRBJ1-5	NA	TGTGCCAGCAGTTTAAGGAGGGGTGTTCAGCCCCAGCATTTT	CASSLRRGVQPQHF
13	NA	TRBV12-3/TRBV12-4	TRBJ1-2	NA	TGTGCCAGCAGTTTCCAGCCTAACTATGGCTACACCTTC	CASSFQPNYGYTF
17	TRBD1	TRBV27	TRBJ1-2	NA	TGTGCCAGCAGTCCAGGGACAGGGGGCAGTCTTAGCTATGGCTACACCTTC	CASSPGTGGSLSYGYTF
17	TRBD2	TRBV4-1	TRBJ2-7	NA	TGCGCCAGCAGCCAAGAGATTGGGACTAGAGGGGCCTACGAGCAGTACTTC	CASSQEIGTRGAYEQYF
13	NA	TRBV6-1	TRBJ2-7	NA	TGTGCCAGCAGGTGGACAGTGAACTACGAGCAGTACTTC	CASRWTVNYEQYF
15	NA	TRBV7-9	TRBJ2-5	NA	TGTGCCAGCAGCTTAGCATCAGGGACCAGAGAGACCCAGCACTTC	CASSLASGTRETQHF
15	NA	TRBV20-1	TRBJ2-1	NA	TGCAGTGCTAGATCCAGGGTACGGGCCTACAATGAGCAGTTCTTC	CSARSRVRAYNEQFF
15	TRBD1	TRBV10-3	TRBJ1-4	NA	TGTGCCATCAGTGAGTCGACAGGGGGGGATGAAAAACTGTTTTTT	CAISESTGGDEKLFF
16	TRBD2	TRBV5-1	TRBJ2-3	few	TGCGCCAGCGGTGACCGGACTAGCGGAGGGACAGATACGCAGTATTTT	CASGDRTSGGTDTQYF
15	NA	TRBV4-1	TRBJ2-1	few	TGCGCCAGCAGCCCAGTTCAGTGGGGAGACGATGAGCAGTTCTTC	CASSPVQWGDDEQFF
14	NA	TRBV7-9	TRBJ2-2	few	TGTGCCAGCAGCTTATCAACGAACACCGGGGAGCTGTTTTTT	CASSLSTNTGELFF
16	TRBD1	TRBV4-3	TRBJ2-4	NA	TGCGCCAGCAGCCAAGATTTGGACAGGGGCAAAAACATTCAGTACTTC	CASSQDLDRGKNIQYF
14	NA	TRBV5-1	TRBJ2-5	few	TGCGCCAGCACCCCCGGTCTTGGATCAGGGACCCAGTACTTC	CASTPGLGSGTQYF
15	NA	TRBV7-2	TRBJ2-7	few	TGTGCCAGCAGCTGGTTACCGATGGGATCCTACGAGCAGTACTTC	CASSWLPMGSYEQYF
13	TRBD1	TRBV29-1	TRBJ2-5	NA	TGCAGCGTCAGTACAGGGGGGCAAGAGACCCAGTACTTC	CSVSTGGQETQYF
15	NA	TRBV2	TRBJ2-1	NA	TGTGCCAGCAGTGTTAAGTCCGGGAACCCCAATGAGCAGTTCTTC	CASSVKSGNPNEQFF
15	TRBD2	TRBV10-1	TRBJ2-7	few	TGCGCCAGCAGCCCCGGGGGGGGATCTCCCTACGAGCAGTACTTC	CASSPGGGSPYEQYF
15	TRBD2	TRBV6-4	TRBJ2-7	NA	TGTGTCAGCAGTGAGTCTAGCGGAGGAAGCTACGAGCAGTACTTC	CVSSESSGGSYEQYF
16	TRBD1	TRBV7-8	TRBJ2-7	few	TGTGCCAGCAGCTACCGGGGAGGACAGGGGGCAGGCGAGCAGTACTTC	CASSYRGGQGAGEQYF
13	NA	TRBV25-1	TRBJ2-1	few	TGTGCCAGCAGTGGTACAGAATACAATGAGCAGTTCTTC	CASSGTEYNEQFF
15	NA	TRBV4-1	TRBJ2-7	NA	TGCGCCAGCAGCCAAATGGATCAGGGGTACTACGAGCAGTACTTC	CASSQMDQGYYEQYF
14	NA	TRBV6-5	TRBJ2-5	NA	TGTGCCAGCAGTTACGGAGGGGCTCAGGAGACCCAGTACTTC	CASSYGGAQETQYF
14	TRBD2	TRBV5-6	TRBJ2-7	few	TGTGCCAGCTGCGTTAAGGGGAGGGCCTACGAGCAGTACTTC	CASCVKGRAYEQYF
19	TRBD2	TRBV3-1	TRBJ2-7	many	TGTGCCAGCAGCCGAGGGGACCTAACTAGCGGGAGTCTTTCCGACGAGCAGTACTTC	CASSRGDLTSGSLSDEQYF
12	TRBD2	TRBV27	TRBJ2-7	few	TGTGCCAGCAGTACTAGCGGGAGTAAGGAGTACTTC	CASSTSGSKEYF
15	TRBD1	TRBV30	TRBJ1-4	NA	TGTGCCTGGAGTCGCGCACAGGGGACAATGGAAAAACTGTTTTTT	CAWSRAQGTMEKLFF
11	NA	TRBV18	TRBJ2-4	few	TGTGCCAGCACCTCGGGCGACATTCAGTACTTC	CASTSGDIQYF
11	NA	TRBV7-9	TRBJ2-7	NA	TGTGCCAGCAGCTTGGGGGACGAGCAGTACTTC	CASSLGDEQYF
12	NA	TRBV7-8	TRBJ2-7	NA	TGTGCCAGCAGATATGACGGGTACGAGCAGTACTTC	CASRYDGYEQYF
15	TRBD1	TRBV5-1	TRBJ2-7	NA	TGCGCCAGCAGCCCGAGGGGACAGGGAGGTTACGAGCAGTACTTC	CASSPRGQGGYEQYF
15	TRBD1	TRBV5-1	TRBJ1-2	NA	TGCGCCAGCAGCCAGAGACAGGGGGCAAACTATGGCTACACCTTC	CASSQRQGANYGYTF
16	TRBD2	TRBV10-3	TRBJ2-4	NA	TGTGCCATCAGTGACCCTGGGACTAGCGGGAGGGACATTCAGTACTTC	CAISDPGTSGRDIQYF
14	NA	TRBV7-2	TRBJ2-5	few	TGTGCCAGCAGCGATCGGGACGGCAAAGAGACCCAGTACTTC	CASSDRDGKETQYF
16	NA	TRBV7-3	TRBJ1-5	few	TGTGCCAGCAGCTTAGTCTTAAGATCGTGGGATCAGCCCCAGCATTTT	CASSLVLRSWDQPQHF